The clone carrying this TCR beta chain was seen once. Its matching antigen is unknown. This entry is derived from a study of shared clonotypes between healthy human individuals. The wider study: In total, the donors were two women and a few men aged 18 to 49. Plates per donor: three CD4 naive, three CD4 memory, two CD8 naive, one CD8 memory. Study findings and constraints: Sequencing depth was predicted to influence how clonotypes are shared among donors.

Produced via immunoSEQ multiplex PCR; TCRdb's table is partial and in-frame only. The table includes roughly 1 million clones, approximately 68% detected once. The origin of this receptor is a man younger than 35 in good health. The sequencing input was memory CD4+ T cells sorted from blood. Documented subset: CD45RA-negative fraction.

CDR3 DNA: TGCAGCGGGTTAAAAACAGGAGATGAAAAACTGTTTTTT. Protein product: CSGLKTGDEKLFF. The chain uses TRBV29-1 and TRBJ1-4, with D tentatively TRBD1 (5 bases). The CDR3 has 13 residues. In germline, CDR1 is SQVTM, CDR2 ANQGSEA. The V end was cut by 7 bases, the J end by 6 bases, with 15 bases between.